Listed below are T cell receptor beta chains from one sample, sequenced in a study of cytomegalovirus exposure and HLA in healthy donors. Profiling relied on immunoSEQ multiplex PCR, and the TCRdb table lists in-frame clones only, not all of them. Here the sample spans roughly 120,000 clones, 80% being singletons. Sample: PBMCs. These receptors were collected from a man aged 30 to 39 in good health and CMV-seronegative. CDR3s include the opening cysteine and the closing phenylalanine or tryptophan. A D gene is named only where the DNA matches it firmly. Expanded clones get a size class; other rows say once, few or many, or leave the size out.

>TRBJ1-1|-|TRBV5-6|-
CASSFGSVAEAFF
TGTGCCAGCAGCTTCGGTTCGGTCGCTGAAGCTTTCTTT
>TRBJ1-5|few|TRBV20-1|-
CSGLTRGRQHF
TGCAGTGGTCTAACCAGGGGTCGTCAGCATTTT
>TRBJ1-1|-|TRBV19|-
CASSGPTGLEGTEAFF
TGTGCCAGTAGCGGACCGACAGGATTAGAGGGCACTGAAGCTTTCTTT
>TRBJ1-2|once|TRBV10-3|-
CAISESTGGYYGYTF
TGTGCCATCAGTGAGTCGACCGGCGGATACTATGGCTACACCTTC
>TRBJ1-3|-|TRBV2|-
CASSELVSGNTIYF
TGTGCCAGCAGTGAACTAGTCTCTGGAAACACCATATATTTT
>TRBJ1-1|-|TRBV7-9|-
CASSTTWDGAAGPLEAFF
TGTGCCAGCAGCACTACCTGGGATGGGGCAGCGGGACCCCTTGAAGCTTTCTTT
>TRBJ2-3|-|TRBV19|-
CASSIGQVLTDTQYF
TGTGCCAGTAGTATAGGGCAGGTCCTCACAGATACGCAGTATTTT
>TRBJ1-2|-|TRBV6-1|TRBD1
CASEGQGGNYGYPF
TGTGCCAGCGAAGGACAGGGAGGGAACTATGGCTACCCCTTC
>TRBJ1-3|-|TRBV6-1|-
CASSEWGPGNTIYF
TGTGCCAGCAGTGAGTGGGGGCCCGGAAACACCATATATTTT
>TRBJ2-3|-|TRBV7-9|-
CASPLALSTDTQYF
TGTGCCAGCCCGTTGGCCCTCAGCACAGATACGCAGTATTTT
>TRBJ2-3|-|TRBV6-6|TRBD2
CASRMGLAGFTDTQYF
TGTGCCAGCAGAATGGGACTAGCGGGATTTACAGATACGCAGTATTTT
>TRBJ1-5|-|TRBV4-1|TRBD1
CASSLWGIQGISNQPQHF
TGCGCCAGCAGCCTGTGGGGAATACAGGGGATTAGCAATCAGCCCCAGCATTTT
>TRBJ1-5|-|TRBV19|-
CASKAAWGGRQPQHF
TGTGCCAGTAAGGCTGCCTGGGGGGGAAGGCAGCCCCAGCATTTT
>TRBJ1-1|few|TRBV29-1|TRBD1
CSVAWDRAMNTEAFF
TGCAGCGTTGCTTGGGACAGAGCAATGAACACTGAAGCTTTCTTT
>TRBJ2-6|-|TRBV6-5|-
CASSYSSSSGANVLTF
TGTGCCAGCAGTTACTCGTCTAGCTCTGGGGCCAACGTCCTGACTTTC